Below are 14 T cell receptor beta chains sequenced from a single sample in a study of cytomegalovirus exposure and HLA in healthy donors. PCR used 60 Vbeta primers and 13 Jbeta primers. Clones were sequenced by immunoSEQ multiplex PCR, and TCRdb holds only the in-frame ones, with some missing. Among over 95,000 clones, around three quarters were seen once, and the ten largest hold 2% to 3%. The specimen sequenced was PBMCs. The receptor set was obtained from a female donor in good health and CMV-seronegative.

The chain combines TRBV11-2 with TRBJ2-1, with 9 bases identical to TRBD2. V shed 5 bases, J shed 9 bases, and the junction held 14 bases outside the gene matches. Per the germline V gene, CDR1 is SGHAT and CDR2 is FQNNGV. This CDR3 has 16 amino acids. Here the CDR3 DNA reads TGTGCCAGCAGCGGGCCATTGGGCGGGGGGGCGTCTGAGCAGTTCTTC. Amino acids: CASSGPLGGGASEQFF.

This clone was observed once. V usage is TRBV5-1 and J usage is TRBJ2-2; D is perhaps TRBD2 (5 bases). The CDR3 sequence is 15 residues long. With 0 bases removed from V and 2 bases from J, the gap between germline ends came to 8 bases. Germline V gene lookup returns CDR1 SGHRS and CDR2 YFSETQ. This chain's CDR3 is CASSLAAGNTGELFF. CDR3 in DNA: TGCGCCAGCAGCTTGGCCGCGGGCAACACCGGGGAGCTGTTTTTT.

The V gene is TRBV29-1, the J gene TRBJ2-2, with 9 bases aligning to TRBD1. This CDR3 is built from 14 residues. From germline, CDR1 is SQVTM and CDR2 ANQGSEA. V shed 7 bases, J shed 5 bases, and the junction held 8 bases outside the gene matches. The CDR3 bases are TGCAGCGCCGGGACAGGGTTTGGGACCGGGGAGCTGTTTTTT. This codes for CSAGTGFGTGELFF.

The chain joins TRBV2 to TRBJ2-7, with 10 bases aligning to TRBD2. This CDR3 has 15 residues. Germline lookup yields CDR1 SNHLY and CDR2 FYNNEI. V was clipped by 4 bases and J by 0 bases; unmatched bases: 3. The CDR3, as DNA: TGTGCCAGCAGTGGACTAGCGGGTAGCTCCTACGAGCAGTACTTC. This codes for CASSGLAGSSYEQYF.

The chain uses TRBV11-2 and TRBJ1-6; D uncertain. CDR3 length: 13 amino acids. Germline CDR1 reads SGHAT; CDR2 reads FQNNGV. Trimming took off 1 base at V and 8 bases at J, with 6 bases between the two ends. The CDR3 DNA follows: TGTGCCAGCAGCTTAGCGAGGTATTCACCCCTCCACTTT. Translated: CASSLARYSPLHF.

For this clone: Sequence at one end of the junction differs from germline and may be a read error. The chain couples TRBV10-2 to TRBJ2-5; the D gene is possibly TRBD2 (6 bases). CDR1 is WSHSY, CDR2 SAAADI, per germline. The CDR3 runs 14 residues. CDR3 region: CASSDLGLQGTQYF. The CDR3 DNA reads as TGCGCCAGCAGTGATTTGGGACTCCAAGGGACCCAGTACTTC.

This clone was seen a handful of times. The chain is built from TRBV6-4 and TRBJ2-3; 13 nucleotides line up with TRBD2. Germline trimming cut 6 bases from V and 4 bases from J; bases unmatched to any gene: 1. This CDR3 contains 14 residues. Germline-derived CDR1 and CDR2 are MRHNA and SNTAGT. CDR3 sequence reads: CASSTSGGADTQYF. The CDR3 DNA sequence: TGTGCCAGCAGCACTAGCGGGGGGGCAGATACGCAGTATTTT.

In nucleotides, the CDR3 is TGTGCCAGCAGCGCGGGGACAGGGGGCGTGGAGACCCAGTACTTC. This encodes CASSAGTGGVETQYF. The V call is TRBV9, the J call TRBJ2-5, with 12 bases aligning to TRBD1. V shed 3 bases, J shed 5 bases, and the junction held 5 bases outside the gene matches. The CDR3 has 15 amino acids. Germline V gene data show CDR1 as SGDLS and CDR2 as YYNGEE.

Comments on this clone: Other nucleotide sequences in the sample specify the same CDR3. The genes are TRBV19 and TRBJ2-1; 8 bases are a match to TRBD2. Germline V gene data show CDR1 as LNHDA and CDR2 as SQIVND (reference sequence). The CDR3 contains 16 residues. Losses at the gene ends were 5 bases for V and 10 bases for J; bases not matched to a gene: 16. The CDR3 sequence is CASSDPRGTSPREQFF. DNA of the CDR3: TGTGCCAGTAGTGACCCACGAGGGACTAGTCCTAGAGAGCAGTTCTTC.

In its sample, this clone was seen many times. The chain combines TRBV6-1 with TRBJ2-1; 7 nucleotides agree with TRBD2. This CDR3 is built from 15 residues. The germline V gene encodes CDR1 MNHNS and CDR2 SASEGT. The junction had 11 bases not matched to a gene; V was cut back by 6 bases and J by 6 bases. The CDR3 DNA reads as TGTGCCAGCAGCGAGGGTGGGGGGGGGTTCAATGAGCAGTTCTTC. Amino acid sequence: CASSEGGGGFNEQFF.

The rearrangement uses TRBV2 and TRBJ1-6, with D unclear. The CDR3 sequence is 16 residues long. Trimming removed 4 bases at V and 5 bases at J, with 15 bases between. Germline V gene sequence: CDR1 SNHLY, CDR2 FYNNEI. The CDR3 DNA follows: TGTGCCAGCAGTGCTCTGCCACCTAGGAATAATTCACCCCTCCACTTT. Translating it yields CASSALPPRNNSPLHF. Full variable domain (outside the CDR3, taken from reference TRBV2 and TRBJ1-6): EPEVTQTPSHQVTQMGQEVILRCVPISNHLYFYWYRQILGQKVEFLVSFYNNEISEKSEIFDDQFSVERPDGSNFTLKIRSTKLEDSAMYFCASSALPPRNNSPLHFGNGTRLTVT.

CDR3 residues: CASSFRSSPLHF. As DNA, the CDR3 is TGTGCCAGCAGTTTCAGGTCTTCACCCCTCCACTTT. The V call is TRBV27, the J call TRBJ1-6, with D unclear. V lost 3 bases and J 9 bases, leaving 6 bases between the germline ends. This CDR3 spans 12 amino acids. The germline V gene has CDR1 MNHEY and CDR2 SMNVEV (reference sequence).

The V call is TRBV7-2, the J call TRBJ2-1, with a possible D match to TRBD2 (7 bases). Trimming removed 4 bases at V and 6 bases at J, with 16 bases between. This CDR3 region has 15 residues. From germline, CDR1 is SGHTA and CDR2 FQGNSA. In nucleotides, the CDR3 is TGTGCCAGCAGCTCCATCTGGGGGGGCCTCAATGAGCAGTTCTTC. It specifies CASSSIWGGLNEQFF.

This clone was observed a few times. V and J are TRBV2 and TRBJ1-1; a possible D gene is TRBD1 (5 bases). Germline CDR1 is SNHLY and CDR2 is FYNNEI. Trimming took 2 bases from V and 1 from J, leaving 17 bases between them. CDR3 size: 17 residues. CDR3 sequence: CASSELRAGTGNTEAFF. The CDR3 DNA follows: TGTGCCAGCAGTGAATTAAGGGCAGGGACTGGGAACACTGAAGCTTTCTTT.